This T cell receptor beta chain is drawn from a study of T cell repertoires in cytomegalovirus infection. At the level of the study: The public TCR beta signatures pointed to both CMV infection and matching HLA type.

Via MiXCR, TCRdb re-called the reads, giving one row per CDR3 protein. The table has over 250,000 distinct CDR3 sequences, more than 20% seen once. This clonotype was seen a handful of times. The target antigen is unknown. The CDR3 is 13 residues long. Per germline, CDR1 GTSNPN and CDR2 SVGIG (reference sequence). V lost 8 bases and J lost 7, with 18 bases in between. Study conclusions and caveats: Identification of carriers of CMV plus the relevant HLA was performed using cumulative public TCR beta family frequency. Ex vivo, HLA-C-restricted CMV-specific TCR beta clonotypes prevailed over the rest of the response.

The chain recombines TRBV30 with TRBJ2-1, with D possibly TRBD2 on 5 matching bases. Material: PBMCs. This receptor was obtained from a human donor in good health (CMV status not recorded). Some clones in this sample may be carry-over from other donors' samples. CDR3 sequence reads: CAGTEVLGNEQFF. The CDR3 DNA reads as TGTGCCGGAACGGAGGTCCTAGGGAATGAGCAGTTCTTC.